These 15 T cell receptor beta chains came from one sample sequenced in a study of T cells in Graves' hyperthyroidism and ophthalmopathy. RNA transcripts were the template for amplifying TCR beta CDR3 regions. TCR CDR3 regions were first amplified by RT-PCR with HTBI primers. TCRdb recomputed calls from the multiplex PCR reads with MiXCR, one row per CDR3 protein. The sample records about 260,000 distinct CDR3 sequences, 20% to 25% being singletons. Sequenced: blood. The receptors were sampled from a middle-aged man with Graves' hyperthyroidism that later progressed to Graves' ophthalmopathy.

This clonotype was picked up many times. The rearrangement links TRBV28 to TRBJ2-2; D unclear. The CDR3 totals 17 residues. The V gene lost 3 bases and the J gene lost 3 bases, with 17 bases spanning the gap. Germline assignment: CDR1 MDHEN and CDR2 SYDVKM. The CDR3 here is CASSLLLPRRDTGELFF. CDR3 DNA sequence: TGTGCCAGCAGTTTGTTGTTACCGAGAAGGGACACCGGGGAGCTGTTTTTT.

The table lists this clonotype with many counts. The chain recombines TRBV11-2 with TRBJ2-5; possible D gene TRBD1, 6 bases. Germline V gene sequence: CDR1 SGHAT, CDR2 FQNNGV. The CDR3 runs to 16 residues. The V end lost 6 bases, the J end lost 4 bases, and 21 bases lay between the germline ends. The CDR3: CASREGNNLGAETQYF. The CDR3, as DNA: TGTGCCAGCAGGGAAGGGAACAACCTGGGGGCAGAGACCCAGTACTTC.

This clonotype was found many times. The gene calls are TRBV19 and TRBJ1-5, with D unclear. The CDR3 runs to 15 residues. The germline V gene has CDR1 LNHDA and CDR2 SQIVND (reference sequence). Trimming stripped 7 bases from V and 0 bases from J, with 13 bases between. The CDR3 region is CASNPDRVSNQPQHF. The CDR3 nucleotides are TGTGCCAGTAACCCGGACCGAGTTAGCAATCAGCCCCAGCATTTT.

This clonotype was detected many times. The V gene is TRBV12-3 or TRBV12-4, the J gene TRBJ2-7; a weak D match, TRBD1 (5 bases). Trimming removed 2 bases at V and 2 bases at J, with 10 bases between. The CDR3 is 14 residues long. CDR3 region: CASSLSGIAYEQYF. The DNA for the CDR3 is TGTGCCAGCAGTTTATCAGGGATCGCCTACGAGCAGTACTTC.

This clonotype was found a few times. The CDR3: CASSETRLAGVLEQYF. Written as DNA, the CDR3 is TGTGCCAGCAGTGAAACTCGACTAGCGGGAGTTCTCGAGCAGTACTTC. The chain uses TRBV6-1 and TRBJ2-7; 12 bases are shared with TRBD2. In germline, CDR1 is MNHNS, CDR2 SASEGT. The CDR3 runs to 16 residues. The junction had 8 bases not matched to a gene; V was cut back by 2 bases and J by 6 bases.

Many counts were recorded for this clonotype. CDR3: CASSWPGTGVSGYTF. The CDR3 DNA sequence: TGTGCCAGCAGCTGGCCTGGGACAGGGGTTTCTGGCTACACCTTC. The chain employs TRBV7-9 and TRBJ1-2, with TRBD1 matching 10 bases. The CDR3 is 15 residues long. The germline CDR1 and CDR2 sequences are SEHNR and FQNEAQ (reference sequence). The V and J ends lost 4 bases and 7 bases, in that order; junction bases with no gene match: 9.

Comments on this clonotype: A read error may account for a junction end that differs from germline. The J gene is TRBJ1-5, the V gene TRBV4-2; TRBD1 matches 12 bases. Germline V lookup: CDR1 LGHNA, CDR2 YNFKEQ. The CDR3 has 19 amino acids. CDR3 region: CVSSHNPGQGAPGDQPQHF. The CDR3 DNA reads TGTGTCAGCAGCCACAATCCGGGACAGGGGGCCCCAGGGGATCAGCCCCAGCATTTT.

The sample holds many counts of this clonotype. This sequence joins TRBV12-3 or TRBV12-4 and TRBJ1-2; the D gene is possibly TRBD1 (6 bases). The germline V and J ends were trimmed by 1 base and 3 bases, with 12 bases remaining between them. The CDR3 is made up of 15 amino acids. The CDR3 loop reads CASSLDWGLDYGYTF. The CDR3 DNA reads as TGTGCCAGCAGTTTAGATTGGGGGCTGGACTATGGCTACACCTTC.

This clonotype showed up many times. The V and J genes are TRBV12-3 or TRBV12-4 and TRBJ2-7; D not certain. V gave up 0 bases and J gave up 2 bases, with 8 bases separating them. The CDR3 length is 14 residues. The CDR3 region has the DNA TGTGCCAGCAGTTTAGCTTCGCTAGCCTACGAGCAGTACTTC. Its protein product is CASSLASLAYEQYF.

At least ten counts were recorded for this clonotype. This sequence joins TRBV12-3 or TRBV12-4 and TRBJ1-3; D possibly corresponds to TRBD1 (5 bases). The CDR3 is made up of 15 amino acids. The V end was cut by 6 bases, the J end by 4 bases, with 16 bases between. Here the CDR3 DNA reads TGTGCCAGCAGACCAACCGGGACGCAAGGAAACACCATATATTTT. Translating it yields CASRPTGTQGNTIYF.

In this sample, this clonotype turned up many times. The chain couples TRBV20-1 to TRBJ1-1; no clear D. Trimming shortened V by 0 bases and J by 4 bases, and 6 bases separated the two germline ends. Per the germline V gene, CDR1 is DFQATT and CDR2 is SNEGSKA (reference sequence). There are 12 residues in the CDR3. The CDR3 sequence: CSARDPPTEAFF. In DNA form, the CDR3 reads TGCAGTGCTAGAGACCCGCCCACTGAAGCTTTCTTT.

This clonotype was counted ten times or more. This chain connects TRBV24-1 to TRBJ1-2; 7 bases are a match to TRBD1. V lost 2 bases to trimming and J lost 7 bases; unmatched junction nucleotides: 6. This CDR3 contains 14 residues. Germline V gene lookup returns CDR1 KGHDR and CDR2 SFDVKD. The CDR3 region is CATSDSKHRGGYTF. The CDR3 nucleotides are TGTGCCACCAGTGATTCTAAACACAGGGGTGGCTACACCTTC.

Many counts were recorded for this clonotype. V usage is TRBV20-1 and J usage is TRBJ1-1; 8 nucleotides match TRBD1. The CDR3 has 13 residues. Germline lookup yields CDR1 DFQATT and CDR2 SNEGSKA (reference sequence). V gave up 1 base and J gave up 4 bases; unmatched junction bases: 2. CDR3 residues: CSARVTGGTEAFF. Here the CDR3 DNA reads TGCAGTGCTAGAGTTACAGGGGGCACTGAAGCTTTCTTT.

This clonotype has ten or more counts. V gene TRBV24-1 combines with J gene TRBJ2-4; tentative D call: TRBD2 (6 bases). Germline V lookup: CDR1 KGHDR, CDR2 SFDVKD. This CDR3 region has 13 residues. The CDR3 sequence: CVPEWVRGNIQYF. CDR3 bases: TGTGTCCCCGAGTGGGTTCGGGGGAACATTCAGTACTTC.

This rearrangement joins TRBV6-2 or TRBV6-3 to TRBJ2-7; D is ambiguous. V was cut by 0 bases and J by 4 bases, with 4 bases left in between. Germline V gives CDR1 MNHEY, CDR2 SVGEGT. The CDR3 spans 12 residues. CDR3 protein: CASSYSEYEQYF. CDR3 in DNA: TGTGCCAGCAGTTACTCAGAATACGAGCAGTACTTC.